This T cell receptor beta chain was profiled in a study of blood T cell repertoires in COVID-19. On the study more broadly: Sites across the United States, Italy and Spain contributed samples from acute and convalescent COVID-19. From T cells, B-cell-depleted T cells, or PBMCs came the material, which was cDNA or gDNA.

The germline gives CDR1 ENHRY, CDR2 SYGVKD. V was clipped by 0 bases and J by 4 bases, with 9 bases between them. The CDR3 is 14 amino acids. Original processing notes: Quantification of nucleated cells was approximated via reference gene primer amplification. TCRdb keeps only in-frame clones here, not all; method: immunoSEQ multiplex PCR. The D gene and trimming were derived from the DNA, and the V and J assignments and clone size from that table. The sample has some 220,000 clones, approximately 84% seen once. The receptor's source is a middle-aged man with acute or convalescent COVID-19. The specimen sequenced was peripheral blood. J is TRBJ1-2 and V is TRBV10-3; D gene unclear. The CDR3: CAISESAGPYGYTF. CDR3 nucleotides: TGTGCCATCAGTGAGTCGGCAGGCCCCTATGGCTACACCTTC.